The 15 T cell receptor beta chains below all came from one sample that was sequenced in a study of blood T cells in healthy people across ages. Primers used in a second PCR of about 6 to 11 cycles were a sample-barcoded 5' primer and a J-beta primer mix. TCRdb reanalysed the 5' RACE reads using MiXCR and keeps one entry per CDR3 protein. Here the sample spans approximately 730,000 distinct CDR3 sequences, roughly 47% being singletons. The sequenced sample consisted of blood. The receptors shown here come from a woman aged 60-75 years in good health.

The chain employs TRBV15 and TRBJ2-7, with a weak D call TRBD2 (5 bases). The DNA end is more similar to TRBJ2-5, so the J call may be wrong. The V gene's germline CDR1 is LNHNV and CDR2 YYDKDF (reference sequence). This CDR3 is 12 amino acids long. CDR3 DNA: TGTGCCACCGAACGAGGGTCGGGGACCCAGTACTTC. This codes for CATERGSGTQYF.

The CDR3 sequence is CASSPDRTGEKLFF. The CDR3 DNA follows: TGCGCCAGCAGCCCGGACAGGACTGGTGAAAAACTGTTTTTT. V is TRBV4-3 and J is TRBJ1-4; TRBD1 aligns across 7 bases. The CDR3 totals 14 residues. Unmatched junction bases numbered 6, after V lost 4 bases and J lost 7 bases. Looked up from germline, CDR1 is LGHNA and CDR2 is YSLEER.

This clonotype appeared a few times. V gene TRBV18 combines with J gene TRBJ2-1; 15 bases fit TRBD2. With V trimmed by 3 bases and J by 10 bases, 13 bases remained unmatched. The CDR3 runs to 18 residues. From germline, CDR1 is KGHSH and CDR2 LQKENI. The CDR3 nucleotides read TGTGCCAGCTCACCCGAAAGTCCGGGACTAGCGGGAGGAAGCGAGCAGTTCTTC. It encodes CASSPESPGLAGGSEQFF.

V usage is TRBV7-3 and J usage is TRBJ2-1; 12 positions agree with TRBD1. J gave up 6 bases and V 8 bases, and 8 bases lay outside the gene matches. Per germline, CDR1 SGHTA and CDR2 FQGTGA. CDR3 length: 15 residues. The CDR3 bases are TGTGCCAGCGGCCTCCGGGACAGGGGGCTCAATGAGCAGTTCTTC. Protein product: CASGLRDRGLNEQFF.

The chain is built from TRBV4-1 and TRBJ2-3; 8 nucleotides match TRBD2. Germline CDR1 reads MGHRA; CDR2 reads YSYEKL. CDR3 size: 17 residues. V was pared by 0 bases and J by 2 bases, with 7 bases of the junction left unmatched. The CDR3 nucleotides are TGCGCCAGCAGCCAAGACACCACTAGCGGCGACACAGATACGCAGTATTTT. This sequence encodes CASSQDTTSGDTDTQYF.

The rearrangement joins TRBV20-1 to TRBJ2-1; the D gene is possibly TRBD1 (5 bases). CDR1 and CDR2 (germline): DFQATT, SNEGSKA (reference sequence). V lost 2 bases to trimming and J lost 0 bases, with 17 bases between them. The CDR3 has 17 residues. The CDR3 sequence: CSARQGSDFASYNEQFF. CDR3 nucleotides: TGCAGTGCTAGACAGGGCTCCGACTTTGCCTCCTACAATGAGCAGTTCTTC.

The J gene is TRBJ1-6, the V gene TRBV7-3; unclear D gene. Germline V gene sequence: CDR1 SGHTA, CDR2 FQGTGA. This CDR3 contains 15 residues. Trimming removed 1 base from V and 3 bases from J, with 7 bases in between. The CDR3 loop reads CASSLNGDYNSPLHF. The DNA for the CDR3 is TGTGCCAGCAGCTTAAACGGGGACTATAATTCACCCCTCCACTTT. The full variable domain, rest sourced from reference TRBV7-3 and TRBJ1-6, is GAGVSQTPSNKVTEKGKYVELRCDPISGHTALYWYRQSLGQGPEFLIYFQGTGAADDSGLPNDRFFAVRPEGSVSTLKIQRTERGDSAVYLCASSLNGDYNSPLHFGNGTRLTVT.

The genes are TRBV24-1 and TRBJ2-3; TRBD2 agrees at 7 bases. The germline CDR1 and CDR2 sequences are KGHDR and SFDVKD. The V segment lost 5 bases and the J segment 0 bases; nucleotides outside the gene matches: 7. CDR3 length: 16 amino acids. Written as DNA, the CDR3 is TGTGCCACCAGTGGGTCGACGGGGGGAAGCACAGATACGCAGTATTTT. Its protein is CATSGSTGGSTDTQYF.

This clonotype has only one observation. In DNA, the CDR3 is TGTGCCAGCAGTTACGGCGGGCCCCAGCATTTT. Translating it yields CASSYGGPQHF. The rearrangement uses TRBV28 and TRBJ1-5; the D is unclear. Germline loops: CDR1 MDHEN, CDR2 SYDVKM. There are 11 residues in the CDR3. V shed 4 bases and J shed 9 bases, with 7 bases lying between them.

The J gene is TRBJ2-7, the V gene TRBV9, with D maybe TRBD2 (6 bases). The length of the CDR3 is 15 residues. Trimming pared 0 bases from V and 3 bases from J, leaving 13 bases between. Germline V CDR1 and CDR2: SGDLS, YYNGEE. The CDR3 loop is CASSVGGRLNYEQYF. DNA of the CDR3: TGTGCCAGCAGCGTAGGGGGGAGGCTGAACTACGAGCAGTACTTC.

The J gene is TRBJ1-2, the V gene TRBV14; no clear D gene. Trimming took 5 bases from V and 0 from J, leaving 13 bases between them. CDR1 is SGHDN and CDR2 is FVKESK in the germline V gene. CDR3 length: 15 residues. DNA of the CDR3: TGTGCCAGCAGCGGCCATCTAGAGCCTAACTATGGCTACACCTTC. Protein: CASSGHLEPNYGYTF.

J is TRBJ2-4 and V is TRBV5-1; TRBD1 matches 11 bases. The CDR3 sequence is 15 residues long. Germline V CDR1 and CDR2: SGHRS, YFSETQ. Losses at the gene ends were 3 bases for V and 13 bases for J; bases not matched to a gene: 12. CDR3 in DNA: TGCGCCAGCAGCTCCGCCGGGACAGGGGGATGGGAGCAGTACTTC. As protein: CASSSAGTGGWEQYF.

J is TRBJ2-1 and V is TRBV27, with D possibly being TRBD2 (6 bases). The DNA end favors TRBJ2-7, so the J call may be wrong. This CDR3 region has 14 residues. Per germline, CDR1 MNHEY and CDR2 SMNVEV (reference sequence). CDR3 sequence reads: CASSFGSGPYEQYF. The CDR3 nucleotides read TGTGCCAGCAGTTTTGGAAGCGGGCCCTACGAGCAGTACTTC.

The V call is TRBV9, the J call TRBJ2-1; D is unclear. The CDR3 has 14 amino acids. The germline CDR1 and CDR2 sequences are SGDLS and YYNGEE. The V end was cut by 0 bases, the J end by 7 bases, with 11 bases between. CDR3 DNA sequence: TGTGCCAGCAGCGTAGCTCCCGAAGTTAATGAGCAGTTCTTC. As protein: CASSVAPEVNEQFF.

As for this clonotype: A single base separates this from a much larger clone, so it may be a read error. V is TRBV28 and J is TRBJ2-7, with a tentative D call TRBD2 (5 bases). V lost 7 bases to trimming and J lost 4 bases, with 11 bases between them. CDR3 length equals 12 residues. Germline V CDR1 and CDR2: MDHEN, SYDVKM. CDR3 DNA sequence: TGTGCCAGCACCCGAGGGAAGTACGAGCAGTACTTC. It yields the protein CASTRGKYEQYF.